The rows below give T cell receptor beta chains drawn from one sample of a study of graft-versus-host responses after intestinal transplantation. Data came from immunoSEQ multiplex PCR; TCRdb stores just in-frame clones and leaves some out. The table shows tens of thousands of clones, with 93% occurring only once. These receptors have no identified antigens. The sequenced sample was unstimulated CD8+ T cells sorted from spleen or lymph node cells, obtained before intestinal transplant. The source is a human donor who received an intestinal transplant. Each CDR3 is given with its conserved first and last residue. Fields, in order: V gene, D gene, clone size, J gene, CDR3 DNA, CDR3 protein. A D gene is named only where the DNA matches it firmly. Where a row states a size, it is once, few, many or the class of an expanded clone; other rows omit it.

TRBV15	.	.	TRBJ2-5	TGTGCCACCAGCAGTACAGGATACAGGCAAGAGACCCAGTACTTC	CATSSTGYRQETQYF
TRBV19	TRBD1	.	TRBJ1-1	TGTGCCAGTACCACAGGGGATTACACTGAAGCTTTCTTT	CASTTGDYTEAFF
TRBV6-1	.	.	TRBJ2-7	TGTGCCAGCAGTGAACTCTGGGGGGGCTTAGCCTACGAGCAGTACTTC	CASSELWGGLAYEQYF
TRBV4-3	TRBD1	.	TRBJ1-1	TGCGCCAGCAGCCAAGCGGGGACAGGGGCGACTGAAGCTTTCTTT	CASSQAGTGATEAFF
TRBV19	.	.	TRBJ2-3	TGTGCCAGTAGTATAATTCCCGAGATCATTAGCACAGATACGCAGTATTTT	CASSIIPEIISTDTQYF
TRBV13	.	.	TRBJ2-7	TGTGCCAGCAGCTTCCGGGAAGACGAGCAGTACTTC	CASSFREDEQYF
TRBV9	TRBD2	.	TRBJ2-7	TGTGCCTCAGGAGGGAGCGGGGGCCCCAACTACGAGCAGTACTTC	CASGGSGGPNYEQYF
TRBV2	TRBD1	.	TRBJ1-3	TGTGCCAGCGGGGGGACAGGGTCTGGAAACACCATATATTTT	CASGGTGSGNTIYF
TRBV10-3	.	once	TRBJ1-2	TGTGCCATCAGTGAGTCTGGAGGGGACGCTTGGGAGGACGGAATCTATGGCTACACCTTC	CAISESGGDAWEDGIYGYTF
TRBV7-2	.	.	TRBJ1-4	TGTGCCAGCAGCTGGTCCGGGAAGATATATGCAACTAATGAAAAACTGTTTTTT	CASSWSGKIYATNEKLFF
TRBV27	.	.	TRBJ2-3	TGTGCCAGCAGTCCAGGGATCTCAACAATATCAGATACGCAGTATTTT	CASSPGISTISDTQYF
TRBV7-9	.	.	TRBJ2-7	TGTGCCAGCAGCTTAGCGGCAGGGGAGGGCTACGAGCAGTACTTC	CASSLAAGEGYEQYF
TRBV19	TRBD1	.	TRBJ1-1	TGTGCCAGTAGTATTGGCTCAGGGGGCTTCACTGAAGCTTTCTTT	CASSIGSGGFTEAFF
TRBV27	TRBD1	.	TRBJ1-1	TGTGCCAGCAGTCCAGGGGGGACTAACACTGAAGCTTTCTTT	CASSPGGTNTEAFF
TRBV11-3	TRBD1	few	TRBJ2-1	TGTGCCAGCAGCTTAAGCCCGGGACAGGGGACTTACAATGAGCAGTTCTTC	CASSLSPGQGTYNEQFF
TRBV7-2	.	.	TRBJ2-2	TGTGCCAGCAGCTCGACAGGAAATGCACCCACCGGGGAGCTGTTTTTT	CASSSTGNAPTGELFF
TRBV19	.	.	TRBJ2-7	TGTGCCAGTAGTATTTCGTGGGGGGGCTTCTACGAGCAGTACTTC	CASSISWGGFYEQYF
TRBV4-3	.	.	TRBJ2-2	TGCGCCAGCAGCCAAGGTTTTGGGGCTACGAACACCGGGGAGCTGTTTTTT	CASSQGFGATNTGELFF
TRBV14	.	.	TRBJ2-7	TGTGCCAGCAGCCAAGAATTTGGCAGTCCCACCTACGAGCAGTACTTC	CASSQEFGSPTYEQYF